A selection of T cell receptor beta chains follows, all from one sample in a study of blood T cell repertoires in COVID-19. Repertoires were generated with immunoSEQ multiplex PCR, while TCRdb's copy carries only in-frame clones and drops some. Of about 270,000 clones listed, around 86% are singletons. The material sequenced was peripheral blood. Receptors originate from a woman older than 75 with COVID-19, enrolled during active disease. Both conserved end residues are part of each CDR3. A D gene is named only where the DNA matches it firmly. Clone size is given for some rows only: seen once, a few or many times, or a class if the clone is expanded.

d_call j_call cdr3_length v_call clone_size cdr3_aa cdr3_nt
NA TRBJ1-2 12 TRBV28 NA CASRGSLYGYTF TGTGCCTCCCGGGGGTCCCTTTATGGCTACACCTTC
NA TRBJ1-2 15 TRBV6-6 NA CASTAGQIRNYGYTF TGTGCCAGCACTGCAGGGCAGATACGTAACTATGGCTACACCTTC
NA TRBJ1-2 14 TRBV28 few CASSLGQFNYGYTF TGTGCCAGCAGCCTAGGACAGTTTAACTATGGCTACACCTTC
TRBD2 TRBJ2-1 13 TRBV3-1/TRBV3-2 NA CASSTRGGNEQFF TGTGCCAGCTCGACCCGGGGGGGCAATGAGCAGTTCTTC
NA TRBJ2-5 14 TRBV19 NA CASSMMGPQETQYF TGTGCCAGTAGTATGATGGGGCCCCAAGAGACCCAGTACTTC
TRBD1 TRBJ1-3 15 TRBV7-6 NA CASSLGQGFGNTIYF TGTGCCAGCAGCTTAGGACAGGGTTTTGGAAACACCATATATTTT
TRBD1 TRBJ2-1 16 TRBV7-2 NA CASSFRPGTGDNEQFF TGTGCCAGCAGCTTCCGACCCGGGACAGGGGACAATGAGCAGTTCTTC
NA TRBJ1-5 15 TRBV24-1 NA CATSDGRSGNQPQHF TGTGCCACCAGTGATGGCAGGTCGGGCAATCAGCCCCAGCATTTT
TRBD1 TRBJ2-7 16 TRBV5-1 NA CASSLDPQGAPYEQYF TGCGCCAGCAGCTTGGATCCGCAGGGGGCCCCTTACGAGCAGTACTTC
NA TRBJ1-5 15 TRBV23-1 few CASSQVTDSNQPQHF TGCGCCAGCAGTCAAGTAACAGATAGCAATCAGCCCCAGCATTTT
NA TRBJ1-5 14 TRBV6-5 NA CASSSQESNQPQHF TGTGCCAGCAGTTCCCAGGAAAGCAATCAGCCCCAGCATTTT
NA TRBJ2-1 17 TRBV18 NA CASSPLLGGGVNNEQFF TGTGCCAGCTCACCCCTCCTGGGCGGCGGGGTTAACAATGAGCAGTTCTTC
TRBD1 TRBJ1-2 15 TRBV5-1 NA CASSLGGQNTYGYTF TGCGCCAGCAGCTTGGGGGGACAGAATACCTATGGCTACACCTTC
NA TRBJ2-7 14 TRBV7-2 NA CASSLGQAVGEQYF TGTGCCAGCAGCTTAGGACAGGCGGTGGGGGAGCAGTACTTC
NA TRBJ1-6 14 TRBV11-1 NA CASSFFGELSPLHF TGTGCCAGCAGCTTCTTTGGGGAGCTTTCACCCCTCCACTTT
NA TRBJ1-2 12 TRBV19 NA CASSIIRGGYTF TGTGCCAGTAGTATAATAAGAGGTGGCTACACCTTC
NA TRBJ2-6 15 TRBV18 NA CASSSTGSGANVLTF TGTGCCAGCTCATCAACAGGTTCTGGGGCCAACGTCCTGACTTTC
NA TRBJ2-1 11 TRBV2 NA CASRAVDEQFF TGTGCCAGCAGGGCCGTGGATGAGCAGTTCTTC
TRBD1 TRBJ2-5 13 TRBV6-5 NA CASSRQGSETQYF TGTGCCAGCAGCCGACAGGGTTCAGAGACCCAGTACTTC
TRBD1 TRBJ1-1 12 TRBV3-1/TRBV3-2 NA CASGQVNTEAFF TGTGCCAGCGGACAGGTGAACACTGAAGCTTTCTTT
NA TRBJ1-2 14 TRBV6-5 few CASKYSRQVGGYTF TGTGCCAGCAAATACTCTAGACAGGTTGGAGGCTACACCTTC
NA TRBJ1-6 12 TRBV6-2/TRBV6-3 NA CASSSPGSPLHF TGTGCCAGCAGTTCCCCGGGATCACCCCTCCACTTT
TRBD1 TRBJ1-5 14 TRBV18 NA CASSPPGGLQPQHF TGTGCCAGCTCACCACCAGGGGGCCTTCAGCCCCAGCATTTT
NA TRBJ2-2 14 TRBV6-5 NA CASRTGRNTGELFF TGTGCCAGCAGGACTGGAAGGAACACCGGGGAGCTGTTTTTT
NA TRBJ2-3 15 TRBV5-1 once CASSFEQGMGDTQYF TGCGCCAGCAGCTTTGAACAGGGTATGGGAGATACGCAGTATTTT
TRBD1 TRBJ1-4 14 TRBV28 NA CASSSGQEEEKLFF TGTGCCAGCAGTTCGGGACAGGAAGAAGAAAAACTGTTTTTT
TRBD1 TRBJ1-6 15 TRBV5-4 NA CASSSGQGANSPLHF TGTGCCAGCAGCTCAGGACAGGGGGCAAATTCACCCCTCCACTTT
NA TRBJ2-3 18 TRBV13 once CASSSPRGGGVGTDTQYF TGTGCCAGCAGCTCCCCAAGGGGCGGCGGGGTCGGCACAGATACGCAGTATTTT
TRBD1 TRBJ2-2 14 TRBV6-5 NA CASSWTGTTGELFF TGTGCCAGCAGCTGGACAGGGACCACCGGGGAGCTGTTTTTT
NA TRBJ1-1 13 TRBV12-3/TRBV12-4 NA CASSLGVTDEAFF TGTGCCAGCAGTCTAGGTGTTACAGATGAAGCTTTCTTT
NA TRBJ1-6 16 TRBV5-5 NA CASTSLGGSYNSPLHF TGTGCCAGCACCAGTCTCGGAGGCTCCTATAATTCACCCCTCCACTTT
NA TRBJ2-7 15 TRBV28 NA CASSLPQGRSYEQYF TGTGCCAGCAGTTTACCGCAGGGTCGGTCCTACGAGCAGTACTTC
NA TRBJ1-6 13 TRBV19 NA CASSINGGSPLHF TGTGCCAGTAGTATTAACGGAGGATCACCCCTCCACTTT
TRBD2 TRBJ2-5 16 TRBV5-1 NA CASSHGLAGGQETQYF TGCGCCAGCAGCCACGGACTAGCGGGGGGGCAAGAGACCCAGTACTTC
NA TRBJ1-1 14 TRBV19 once CASGRGSLSTEAFF TGTGCCAGCGGGCGAGGGTCGTTGAGCACTGAAGCTTTCTTT
TRBD1 TRBJ2-1 15 TRBV3-1/TRBV3-2 NA CASSQDRGTYNEQFF TGTGCCAGCAGCCAGGACAGGGGGACCTACAATGAGCAGTTCTTC
NA TRBJ1-5 13 TRBV12-5 few CASAQGIRQPQHF TGTGCTAGTGCCCAGGGGATCCGGCAGCCCCAGCATTTT
NA TRBJ2-7 13 TRBV30 NA CAWSSGTRNGQYF TGTGCCTGGAGTTCCGGGACAAGGAATGGGCAGTACTTC